The rows below give T cell receptor beta chains drawn from one sample of a study of blood T cell repertoires in COVID-19. Clones were sequenced by immunoSEQ multiplex PCR, and TCRdb holds only the in-frame ones, with some missing. Altogether about 100,000 clones are present, about 80% being singletons, with the ten largest covering 16%. Sequencing was done on a sample of peripheral blood. These receptors were collected from a human donor in a cohort sampled during active COVID-19. Each CDR3 is given with its conserved first and last residue. A D gene is named only where the DNA matches it firmly. Expanded clones get a size class; other rows say once, few or many, or leave the size out.

D gene: NA; V gene: TRBV24-1; J gene: TRBJ2-1; clone size: NA; CDR3 DNA: TGTGCCACCAGTGATATACCCCGCCTCGGTACCTACAATGAGCAGTTCTTC; CDR3 protein: CATSDIPRLGTYNEQFF
D gene: NA; V gene: TRBV19; J gene: TRBJ2-7; clone size: once; CDR3 DNA: TGTGCCAGTAGCCCCCTTGGTTGGCACGAGCAGTACTTC; CDR3 protein: CASSPLGWHEQYF
D gene: NA; V gene: TRBV28; J gene: TRBJ2-1; clone size: NA; CDR3 DNA: TGTGCCACCCACAGGGACGGAAAAGGGAATGAGCAGTTCTTC; CDR3 protein: CATHRDGKGNEQFF
D gene: NA; V gene: TRBV28; J gene: TRBJ1-5; clone size: NA; CDR3 DNA: TGTGCCAGCACCGTAGGGGTAGTAGATCAGCCCCAGCATTTT; CDR3 protein: CASTVGVVDQPQHF
D gene: NA; V gene: TRBV6-5; J gene: TRBJ2-2; clone size: NA; CDR3 DNA: TGTGCCAGCAGGGACTCGAACACCGGGGAGCTGTTTTTT; CDR3 protein: CASRDSNTGELFF
D gene: TRBD2; V gene: TRBV6-5; J gene: TRBJ2-3; clone size: NA; CDR3 DNA: TGTGCCAGCAGGGTGACTAGCGGCAACACAGATACGCAGTATTTT; CDR3 protein: CASRVTSGNTDTQYF
D gene: TRBD1; V gene: TRBV2; J gene: TRBJ2-1; clone size: NA; CDR3 DNA: TGTGCCAGCAGGACAGGGACAGGGTCGTCCAATGAGCAGTTCTTC; CDR3 protein: CASRTGTGSSNEQFF
D gene: TRBD2; V gene: TRBV6-5; J gene: TRBJ2-7; clone size: NA; CDR3 DNA: TGTGCCAGCAGTTCCGGGACTAGCGGGGCTACCTACGAGCAGTACTTC; CDR3 protein: CASSSGTSGATYEQYF
D gene: TRBD1; V gene: TRBV7-3; J gene: TRBJ2-6; clone size: NA; CDR3 DNA: TGTGCCAGCAGCTTATCCGGACAGGGGAGAACTGGGGCCAACGTCCTGACTTTC; CDR3 protein: CASSLSGQGRTGANVLTF
D gene: NA; V gene: TRBV3-1/TRBV3-2; J gene: TRBJ1-4; clone size: few; CDR3 DNA: TGTGCCAGCAGCCAGAGAGGGCCAACTAATGAAAAACTGTTTTTT; CDR3 protein: CASSQRGPTNEKLFF
D gene: NA; V gene: TRBV24-1; J gene: TRBJ1-2; clone size: NA; CDR3 DNA: TGTGCCACCAGTGATACACAGGTTTATGGCTACACCTTC; CDR3 protein: CATSDTQVYGYTF
D gene: NA; V gene: TRBV5-5; J gene: TRBJ2-7; clone size: once; CDR3 DNA: TGTGCCAGCAGCGCCCTTGGGAGCTCCTACGAGCAGTACTTC; CDR3 protein: CASSALGSSYEQYF
D gene: NA; V gene: TRBV5-1; J gene: TRBJ1-1; clone size: NA; CDR3 DNA: TGCGCCAGCAGCTTGGTTCCGGGACTCGATTCAGGTCGAGCTTTCTTT; CDR3 protein: CASSLVPGLDSGRAFF
D gene: TRBD1; V gene: TRBV28; J gene: TRBJ1-2; clone size: NA; CDR3 DNA: TGTGCCAGCAGTTTCCCGGACAGGGATCTCGGCTACACCTTC; CDR3 protein: CASSFPDRDLGYTF
D gene: NA; V gene: TRBV28; J gene: TRBJ1-1; clone size: NA; CDR3 DNA: TGTGCCAGTGCTGGGGGGGCAATCACTGAAGCTTTCTTT; CDR3 protein: CASAGGAITEAFF
D gene: NA; V gene: TRBV4-2; J gene: TRBJ2-1; clone size: NA; CDR3 DNA: TGTGCCAGCAGCCGAGATCCGACAGCCCCCAATGAGCAGTTCTTC; CDR3 protein: CASSRDPTAPNEQFF
D gene: TRBD1; V gene: TRBV6-5; J gene: TRBJ1-2; clone size: few; CDR3 DNA: TGTGCCAGCAGTTACCCGGCAGGGGGCGACTATGGCTACACCTTC; CDR3 protein: CASSYPAGGDYGYTF
D gene: NA; V gene: TRBV5-1; J gene: TRBJ1-1; clone size: NA; CDR3 DNA: TGCGCCAGCAGCCCATACGCAGGCATGAACACTGAAGCTTTCTTT; CDR3 protein: CASSPYAGMNTEAFF
D gene: TRBD1; V gene: TRBV11-2; J gene: TRBJ2-7; clone size: once; CDR3 DNA: TGTGCCAGCAGCTCCCGGGACAGGGGCTACGAGCAGTACTTC; CDR3 protein: CASSSRDRGYEQYF
D gene: NA; V gene: TRBV15; J gene: TRBJ2-5; clone size: NA; CDR3 DNA: TGTGCCACCAGCAGAGATGAGGCGGGCGCCCGGGAGACCCAGTACTTC; CDR3 protein: CATSRDEAGARETQYF
D gene: TRBD1; V gene: TRBV2; J gene: TRBJ2-1; clone size: NA; CDR3 DNA: TGTGCCAGCAAAATGGGGGACAGGGCCTACAATGAGCAGTTCTTC; CDR3 protein: CASKMGDRAYNEQFF
D gene: NA; V gene: TRBV21-1; J gene: TRBJ2-1; clone size: NA; CDR3 DNA: TGTGCCAGCAACCGACTCGTCTACAATGAGCAGTTCTTC; CDR3 protein: CASNRLVYNEQFF